The clone carrying this T cell receptor (beta chain) has more than one count but fewer than ten. Flow cytometry had shown expanded CD8+CD57+ cells in the patients chosen for sequencing. All patients had severe acquired aplastic anemia. The sample is drawn from a study of CD8+CD57+ T cells in acquired aplastic anemia. Profiles of TCR beta VDJ and CDR3 were generated from a genomic DNA template. TCRdb used MiXCR to reprocess the reads, holding one entry per CDR3 protein. This sample has 450,000 to 550,000 distinct CDR3 sequences, with less than 35% found just once. The V gene's germline CDR1 is LGHNA and CDR2 YNFKEQ. This CDR3 has 17 amino acids. V lost 1 base and J 4 bases, leaving 17 bases between the germline ends.

This receptor was obtained from a human donor with aplastic anemia. The rearrangement links TRBV4-2 to TRBJ2-1; tentative D call: TRBD2 (5 bases). Sequencing was carried out using sorted CD4+, CD8+, or CD8+CD57+ T cells (not recorded which) from PBMCs. CDR3 amino acids: CASSQVGQRKSYNEQFF. The CDR3 DNA follows: TGTGCCAGCAGCCAAGTGGGCCAGCGGAAGAGTTACAATGAGCAGTTCTTC.